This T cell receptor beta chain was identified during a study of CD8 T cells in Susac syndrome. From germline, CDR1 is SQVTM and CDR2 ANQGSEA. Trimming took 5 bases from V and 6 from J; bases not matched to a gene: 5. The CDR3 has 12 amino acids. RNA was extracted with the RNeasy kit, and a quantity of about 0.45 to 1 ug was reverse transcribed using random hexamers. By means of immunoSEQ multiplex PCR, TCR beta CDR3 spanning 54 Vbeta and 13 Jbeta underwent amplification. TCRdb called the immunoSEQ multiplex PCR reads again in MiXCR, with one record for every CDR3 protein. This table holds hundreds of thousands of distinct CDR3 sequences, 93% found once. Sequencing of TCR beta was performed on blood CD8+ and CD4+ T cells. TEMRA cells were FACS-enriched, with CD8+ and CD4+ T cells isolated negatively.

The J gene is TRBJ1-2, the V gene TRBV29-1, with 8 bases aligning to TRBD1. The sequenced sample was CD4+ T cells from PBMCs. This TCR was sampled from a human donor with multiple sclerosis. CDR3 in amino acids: CSVRTGSNGYTF. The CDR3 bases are TGCAGCGTTAGGACAGGGTCTAATGGCTACACCTTC.